This T cell receptor (beta chain) is drawn from a study of blood T cell repertoires in COVID-19. Across the study: Samples came from the United States, Italy and Spain, spanning acute and convalescent COVID-19. From T cells, B-cell-depleted T cells, or PBMCs came the material, which was cDNA or gDNA.

The authors' processing: The assay estimated nucleated cells by amplifying reference gene primers. Using immunoSEQ multiplex PCR, the repertoire was profiled, and TCRdb retains in-frame clones only, with some absent. For V, J and clone size, that table is used; D and trimming come from the DNA. The repertoire has approximately 240,000 clones, 65% to 85% of them found once; the top ten carry around 3.6%. The CDR3 is made up of 14 amino acids. With V trimmed by 4 bases and J by 6 bases, 1 base remained unmatched. Germline CDR1 reads WNHNN; CDR2 reads SYGVQD (reference sequence). The receptor was derived from a woman in her 40s with active or convalescent COVID-19. V and J are TRBV10-1 and TRBJ2-1, with 12 bases that match TRBD2. The sample comprised peripheral blood. CDR3 region: CASSASGGANEQFF. Written as DNA, the CDR3 is TGCGCCAGCAGTGCTAGCGGGGGGGCCAATGAGCAGTTCTTC.